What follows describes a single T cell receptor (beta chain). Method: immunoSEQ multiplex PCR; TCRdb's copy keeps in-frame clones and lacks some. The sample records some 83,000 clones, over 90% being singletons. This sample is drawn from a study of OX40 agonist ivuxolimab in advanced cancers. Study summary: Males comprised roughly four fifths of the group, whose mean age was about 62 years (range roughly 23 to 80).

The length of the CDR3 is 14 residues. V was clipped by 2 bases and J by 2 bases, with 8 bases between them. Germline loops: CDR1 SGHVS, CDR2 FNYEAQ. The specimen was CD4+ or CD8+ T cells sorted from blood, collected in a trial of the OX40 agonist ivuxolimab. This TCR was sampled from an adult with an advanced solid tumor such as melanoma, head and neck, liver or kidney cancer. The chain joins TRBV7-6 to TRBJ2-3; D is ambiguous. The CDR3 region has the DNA TGTGCCAGCAGCTTAAATCCGTTCACAGATACGCAGTATTTT. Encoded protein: CASSLNPFTDTQYF. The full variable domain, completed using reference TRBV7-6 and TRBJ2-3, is GAGVSQSPRYKVTKRGQDVALRCDPISGHVSLYWYRQALGQGPEFLTYFNYEAQQDKSGLPNDRFSAERPEGSISTLTIQRTEQRDSAMYRCASSLNPFTDTQYFGPGTRLTVL.